This is a list of T cell receptor beta chains from one sample in a study of T cell changes during pregnancy in multiple sclerosis. The protocol was immunoSEQ multiplex PCR, while the TCRdb copy is restricted to in-frame clones and leaves out a portion. The sample has 15,000 to 20,000 clones; 88% are singletons. The source material was CD8+ T cells from peripheral blood mononuclear cells, sampled after pregnancy. The receptors derive from a female donor in good health, enrolled as a control in a pregnancy study. The CDR3 runs from the conserved cysteine through the conserved F or W. D genes are given only for firm matches. The size field is filled for only some rows; it gives once, few, many or a size class.

- TRBJ2-1 - TRBV19 CASRAAGNEQFF
- TRBJ2-3 TRBD2 TRBV10-1 CASSESGPLQGLAGYTDTQYF
- TRBJ2-7 TRBD2 TRBV4-1 CASSQVASGDYEQYF
once TRBJ2-1 TRBD2 TRBV13 CASSELAGGGGEQFF
- - - TRBV4-1 CASSQDQGSSYEQYF
- TRBJ1-1 - TRBV6-4 CASSTGQENTEAFF
few TRBJ2-1 TRBD2 TRBV6-4 CASSERASGGDNEQFF
- TRBJ2-7 TRBD2 TRBV11-2 CASSIGWGGAYEQYF
- TRBJ2-5 - TRBV6-1 CASSEASGAQETQYF
once TRBJ2-6 - TRBV28 CASSLLIAGANVLTF
- TRBJ2-1 - TRBV19 CASSIEGAAYNEQFF
- TRBJ1-5 - TRBV4-1 CASSPITGFNQPQHF
once TRBJ2-7 - TRBV4-1 CASSRPIGAGAYEQYF
- TRBJ1-4 TRBD1 TRBV7-2 CASSLAFVGTGERKLFF
- TRBJ2-7 - TRBV5-1 CASREYPTTSYEQYF
- TRBJ1-1 - TRBV4-1 CASSLLGGGGTEAFF
- TRBJ2-3 TRBD2 TRBV6-1 CASSGVTSGRAEDTQYF
- TRBJ2-3 - TRBV29-1 CSVEDRPGDTQYF
- TRBJ2-1 TRBD2 TRBV7-8 CASSPRRTSKYYNEQFF
- TRBJ2-7 TRBD1 TRBV28 CASSLGDSFYEQYF
- TRBJ1-1 - TRBV5-6 CASSLDSTSDTEAFF
- TRBJ1-3 TRBD1 TRBV19 CASSWDSRSGNTIYF
- TRBJ2-2 - TRBV28 CATRGGTDTGELFF
- TRBJ2-2 - TRBV6-6 CASSESTGELFF
- TRBJ2-3 TRBD1 TRBV19 CASSIVETGGADTQYF
- TRBJ2-2 - TRBV12-1 CASSLRRLAGESTGELFF